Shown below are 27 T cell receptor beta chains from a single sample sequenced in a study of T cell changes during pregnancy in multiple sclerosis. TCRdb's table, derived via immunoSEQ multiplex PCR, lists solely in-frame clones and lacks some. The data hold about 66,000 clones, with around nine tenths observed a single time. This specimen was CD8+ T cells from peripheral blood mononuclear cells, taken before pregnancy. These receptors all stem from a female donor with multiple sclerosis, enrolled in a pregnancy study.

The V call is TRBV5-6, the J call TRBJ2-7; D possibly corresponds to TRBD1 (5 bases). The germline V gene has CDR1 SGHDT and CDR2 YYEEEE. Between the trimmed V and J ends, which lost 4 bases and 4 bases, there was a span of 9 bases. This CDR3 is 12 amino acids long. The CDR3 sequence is CASSPQGYEQYF. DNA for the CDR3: TGTGCCAGCAGCCCCCAGGGATACGAGCAGTACTTC.

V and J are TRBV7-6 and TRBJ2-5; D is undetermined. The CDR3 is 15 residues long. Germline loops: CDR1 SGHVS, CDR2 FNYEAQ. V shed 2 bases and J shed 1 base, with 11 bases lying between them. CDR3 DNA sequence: TGTGCCAGCAGCTTATCGGTCCCTGCCCAAGAGACCCAGTACTTC. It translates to CASSLSVPAQETQYF.

The CDR3, as DNA: TGTGCCAGCAGTTACCTAGCGGCCCACAATGAGCAGTTCTTC. This encodes CASSYLAAHNEQFF. The chain carries TRBV6-5 and TRBJ2-1; TRBD2 aligns across 7 bases. Germline lookup yields CDR1 MNHEY and CDR2 SVGAGI. The CDR3 has 14 residues. Trimming cost V 2 bases and J 5 bases; bases outside gene matches: 3.

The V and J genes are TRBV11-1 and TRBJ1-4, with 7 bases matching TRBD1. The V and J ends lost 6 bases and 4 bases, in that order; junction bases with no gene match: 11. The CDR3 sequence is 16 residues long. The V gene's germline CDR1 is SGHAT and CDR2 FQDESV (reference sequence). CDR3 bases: TGTGCCAGCAGGCGGAGCCGGGACAGCTATAATGAAAAACTGTTTTTT. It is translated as CASRRSRDSYNEKLFF.

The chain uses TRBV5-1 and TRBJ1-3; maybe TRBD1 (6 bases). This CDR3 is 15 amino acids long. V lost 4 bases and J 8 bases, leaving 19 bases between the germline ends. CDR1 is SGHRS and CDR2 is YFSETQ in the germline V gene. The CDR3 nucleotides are TGCGCCAGCAGCCCCCGGGACAACCGGCTTGACACCATATATTTT. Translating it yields CASSPRDNRLDTIYF.

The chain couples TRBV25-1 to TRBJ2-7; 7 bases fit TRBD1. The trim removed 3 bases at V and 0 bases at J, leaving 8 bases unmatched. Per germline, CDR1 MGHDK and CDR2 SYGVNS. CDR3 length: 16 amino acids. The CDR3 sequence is CASSDKKTGSSYEQYF. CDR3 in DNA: TGTGCCAGCAGTGATAAGAAGACAGGGAGCTCCTACGAGCAGTACTTC.

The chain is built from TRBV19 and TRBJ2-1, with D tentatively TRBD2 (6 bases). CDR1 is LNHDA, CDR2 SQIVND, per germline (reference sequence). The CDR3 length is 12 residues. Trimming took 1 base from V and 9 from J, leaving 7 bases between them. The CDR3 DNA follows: TGTGCCAGTAGTATAGGGGGAGGTGAGCAGTTCTTC. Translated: CASSIGGGEQFF.

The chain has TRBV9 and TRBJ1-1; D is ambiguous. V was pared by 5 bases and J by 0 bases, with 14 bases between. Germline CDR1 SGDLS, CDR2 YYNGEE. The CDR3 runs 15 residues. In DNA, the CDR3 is TGTGCCAGCAGTCTGTATAGCGATTTGAACACTGAAGCTTTCTTT. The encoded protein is CASSLYSDLNTEAFF.

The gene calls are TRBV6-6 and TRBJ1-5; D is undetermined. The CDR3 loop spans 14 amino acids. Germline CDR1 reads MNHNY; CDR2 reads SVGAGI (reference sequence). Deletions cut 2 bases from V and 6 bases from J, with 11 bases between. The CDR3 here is CASSYPEVSQPQHF. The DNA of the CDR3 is TGTGCCAGCAGTTACCCCGAGGTTTCTCAGCCCCAGCATTTT.

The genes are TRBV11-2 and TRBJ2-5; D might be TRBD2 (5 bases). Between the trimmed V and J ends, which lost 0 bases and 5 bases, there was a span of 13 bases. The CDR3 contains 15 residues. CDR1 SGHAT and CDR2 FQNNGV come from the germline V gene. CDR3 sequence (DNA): TGTGCCAGCAGCTTAGAACGAGCGGACTGGGAGACCCAGTACTTC. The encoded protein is CASSLERADWETQYF. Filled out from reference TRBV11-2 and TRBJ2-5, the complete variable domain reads EAGVAQSPRYKIIEKRQSVAFWCNPISGHATLYWYQQILGQGPKLLIQFQNNGVVDDSQLPKDRFSAERLKGVDSTLKIQPAKLEDSAVYLCASSLERADWETQYFGPGTRLLVL.

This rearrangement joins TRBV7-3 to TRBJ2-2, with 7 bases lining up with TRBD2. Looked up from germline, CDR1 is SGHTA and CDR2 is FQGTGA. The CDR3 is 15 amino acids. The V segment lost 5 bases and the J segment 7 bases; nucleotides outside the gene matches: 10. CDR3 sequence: CASSPPAGRFGELFF. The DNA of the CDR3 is TGTGCCAGCAGCCCCCCAGCGGGACGTTTCGGGGAGCTGTTTTTT.

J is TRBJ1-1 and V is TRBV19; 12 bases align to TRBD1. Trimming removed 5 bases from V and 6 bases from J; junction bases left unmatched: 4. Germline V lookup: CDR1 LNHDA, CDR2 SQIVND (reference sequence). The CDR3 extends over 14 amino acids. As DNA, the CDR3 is TGTGCCAGTAGTGGGGGACAGGGGGCCCCTGAAGCTTTCTTT. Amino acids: CASSGGQGAPEAFF.

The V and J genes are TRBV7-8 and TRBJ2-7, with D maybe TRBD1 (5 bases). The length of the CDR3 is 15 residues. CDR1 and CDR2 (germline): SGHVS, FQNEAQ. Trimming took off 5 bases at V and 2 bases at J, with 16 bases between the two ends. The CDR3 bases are TGTGCCAGCAGCCCCTCAGTGACAGCCGCCTACGAGCAGTACTTC. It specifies CASSPSVTAAYEQYF.

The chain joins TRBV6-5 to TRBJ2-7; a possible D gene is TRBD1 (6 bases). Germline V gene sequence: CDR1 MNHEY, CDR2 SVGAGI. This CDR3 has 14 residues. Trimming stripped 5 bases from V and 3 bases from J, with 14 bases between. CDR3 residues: CASSLHRVFYEQYF. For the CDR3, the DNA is TGTGCCAGCAGTCTCCACAGGGTCTTCTACGAGCAGTACTTC.

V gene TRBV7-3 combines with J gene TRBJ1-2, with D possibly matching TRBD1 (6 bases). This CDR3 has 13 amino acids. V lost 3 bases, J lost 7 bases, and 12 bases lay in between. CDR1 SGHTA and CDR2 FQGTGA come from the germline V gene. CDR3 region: CASSFWGGAGYTF. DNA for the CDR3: TGTGCCAGCAGCTTTTGGGGGGGGGCTGGCTACACCTTC.

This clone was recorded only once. The CDR3 protein is CASSLPGQYYGYTF. The CDR3 DNA follows: TGTGCCAGCAGTTTACCTGGACAGTACTATGGCTACACCTTC. The V gene is TRBV28, the J gene TRBJ1-2, with TRBD1 as a possible D gene (6 bases). CDR3 length: 14 amino acids. Germline-derived CDR1 and CDR2 are MDHEN and SYDVKM. Trimming stripped 2 bases from V and 3 bases from J, with 10 bases between.

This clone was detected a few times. CDR3 nucleotides: TGTGCCAGCGACGGAACCGGGACAGAGGCCCTATACTACACCGGGGAGCTGTTTTTT. This sequence encodes CASDGTGTEALYYTGELFF. The chain employs TRBV2 and TRBJ2-2, with 7 bases that match TRBD1. The CDR3 totals 19 residues. V was pared by 8 bases and J by 3 bases, with 21 bases of the junction left unmatched. Germline lookup yields CDR1 SNHLY and CDR2 FYNNEI.

The DNA for the CDR3 is TGTGCCAGCGTTTTGACTAGCGGGGGAGGGCAAGAGACCCAGTACTTC. Translated: CASVLTSGGGQETQYF. This chain connects TRBV2 to TRBJ2-5; 12 positions match TRBD2. Germline CDR1 reads SNHLY; CDR2 reads FYNNEI. CDR3 length: 16 residues. V dropped 8 bases and J dropped 2; count of bases not matched to a gene: 9.

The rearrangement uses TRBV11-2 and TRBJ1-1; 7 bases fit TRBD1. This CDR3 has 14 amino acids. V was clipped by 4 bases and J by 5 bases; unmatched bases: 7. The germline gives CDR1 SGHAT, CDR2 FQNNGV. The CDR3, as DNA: TGTGCCAGCAGCTGGGACAGTTCGGAAACTGAAGCTTTCTTT. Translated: CASSWDSSETEAFF. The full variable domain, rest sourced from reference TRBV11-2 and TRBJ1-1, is EAGVAQSPRYKIIEKRQSVAFWCNPISGHATLYWYQQILGQGPKLLIQFQNNGVVDDSQLPKDRFSAERLKGVDSTLKIQPAKLEDSAVYLCASSWDSSETEAFFGQGTRLTVV.

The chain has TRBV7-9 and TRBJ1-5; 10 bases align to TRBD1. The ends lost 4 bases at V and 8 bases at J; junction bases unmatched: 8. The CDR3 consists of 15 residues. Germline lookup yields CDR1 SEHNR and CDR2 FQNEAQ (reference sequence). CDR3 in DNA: TGTGCCAGCAGCTCGACAGGGGGCTTTATGGAGCCCCAGCATTTT. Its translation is CASSSTGGFMEPQHF.

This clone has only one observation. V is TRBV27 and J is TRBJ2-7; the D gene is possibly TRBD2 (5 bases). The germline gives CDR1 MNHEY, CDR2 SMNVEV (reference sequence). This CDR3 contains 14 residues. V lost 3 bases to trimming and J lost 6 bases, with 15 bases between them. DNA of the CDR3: TGTGCCAGCAGTTTCGGAGGTCCGAGGGCCGAGCAGTACTTC. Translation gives CASSFGGPRAEQYF.

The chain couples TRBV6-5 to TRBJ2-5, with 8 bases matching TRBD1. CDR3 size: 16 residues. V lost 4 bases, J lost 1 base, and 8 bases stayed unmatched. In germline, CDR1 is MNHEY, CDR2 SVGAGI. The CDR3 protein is CASSFPAGTGQETQYF. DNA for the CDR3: TGTGCCAGCAGTTTCCCTGCCGGGACAGGCCAAGAGACCCAGTACTTC.

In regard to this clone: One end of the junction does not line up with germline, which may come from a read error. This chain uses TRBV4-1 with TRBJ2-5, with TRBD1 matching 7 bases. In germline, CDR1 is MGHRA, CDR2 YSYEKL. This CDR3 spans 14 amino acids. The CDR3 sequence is CANSPLTGQETQYF. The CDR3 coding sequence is TGCGCCAACAGCCCCTTGACAGGGCAAGAGACCCAGTACTTC.

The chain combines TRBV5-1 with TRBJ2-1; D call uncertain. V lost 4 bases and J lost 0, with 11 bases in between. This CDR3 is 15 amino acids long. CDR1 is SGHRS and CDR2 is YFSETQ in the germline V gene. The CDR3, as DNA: TGCGCCAGCAGCATGACTGCTAGCTCCTACAATGAGCAGTTCTTC. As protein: CASSMTASSYNEQFF.

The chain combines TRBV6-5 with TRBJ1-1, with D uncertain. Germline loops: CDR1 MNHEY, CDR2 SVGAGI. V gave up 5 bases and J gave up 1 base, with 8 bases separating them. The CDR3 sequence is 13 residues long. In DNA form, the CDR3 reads TGTGCCAGCAGTGCCCGGGAGAACACTGAAGCTTTCTTT. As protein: CASSARENTEAFF.

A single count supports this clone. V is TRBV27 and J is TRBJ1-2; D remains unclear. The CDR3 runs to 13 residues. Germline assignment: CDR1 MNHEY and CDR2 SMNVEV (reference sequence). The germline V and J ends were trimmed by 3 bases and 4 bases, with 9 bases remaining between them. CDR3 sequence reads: CASSFLGSYGYTF. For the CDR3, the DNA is TGTGCCAGCAGTTTCCTGGGCAGCTATGGCTACACCTTC.

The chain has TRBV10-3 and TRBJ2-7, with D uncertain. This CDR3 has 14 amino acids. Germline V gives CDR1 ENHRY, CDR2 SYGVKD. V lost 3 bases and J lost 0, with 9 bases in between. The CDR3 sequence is CAISDPVSSYEQYF. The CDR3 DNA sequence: TGTGCCATCAGTGACCCCGTCAGCTCCTACGAGCAGTACTTC.